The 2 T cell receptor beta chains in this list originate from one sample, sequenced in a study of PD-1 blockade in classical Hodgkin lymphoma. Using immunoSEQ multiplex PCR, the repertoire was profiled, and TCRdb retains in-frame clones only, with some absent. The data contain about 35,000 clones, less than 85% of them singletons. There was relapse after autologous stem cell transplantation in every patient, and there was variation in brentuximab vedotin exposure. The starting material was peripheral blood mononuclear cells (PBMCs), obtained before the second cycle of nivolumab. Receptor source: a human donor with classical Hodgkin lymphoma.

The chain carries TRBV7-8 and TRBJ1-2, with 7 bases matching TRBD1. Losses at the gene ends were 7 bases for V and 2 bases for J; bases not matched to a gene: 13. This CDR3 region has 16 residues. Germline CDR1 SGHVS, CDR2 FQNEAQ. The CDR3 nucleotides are TGTGCCAGCAAGCTTAGGGGGCGGGTTTTCAACTATGGCTACACCTTC. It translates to CASKLRGRVFNYGYTF.

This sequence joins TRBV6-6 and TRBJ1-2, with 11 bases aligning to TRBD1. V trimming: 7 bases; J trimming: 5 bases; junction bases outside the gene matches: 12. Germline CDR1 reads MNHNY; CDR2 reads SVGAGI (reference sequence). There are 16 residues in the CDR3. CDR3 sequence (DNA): TGTGCCAGCAACCGACCGACCGGGACAGGGGGATATGGCTACACCTTC. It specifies CASNRPTGTGGYGYTF.